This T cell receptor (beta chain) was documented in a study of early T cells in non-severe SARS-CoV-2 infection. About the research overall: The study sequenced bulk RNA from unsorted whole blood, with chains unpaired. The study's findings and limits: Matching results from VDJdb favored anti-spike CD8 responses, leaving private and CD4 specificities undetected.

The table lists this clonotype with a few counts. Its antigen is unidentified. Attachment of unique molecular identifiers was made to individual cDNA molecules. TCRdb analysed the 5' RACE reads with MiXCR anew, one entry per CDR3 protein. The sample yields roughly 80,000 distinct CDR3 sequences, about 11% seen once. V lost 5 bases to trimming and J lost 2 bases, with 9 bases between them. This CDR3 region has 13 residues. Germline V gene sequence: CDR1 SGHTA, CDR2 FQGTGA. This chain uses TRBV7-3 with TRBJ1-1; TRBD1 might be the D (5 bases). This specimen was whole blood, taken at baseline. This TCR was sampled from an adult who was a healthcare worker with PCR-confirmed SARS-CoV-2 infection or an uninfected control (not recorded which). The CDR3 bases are TGTGCCAGCAGCCGAGGGGTCAACACTGAAGCTTTCTTT. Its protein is CASSRGVNTEAFF.